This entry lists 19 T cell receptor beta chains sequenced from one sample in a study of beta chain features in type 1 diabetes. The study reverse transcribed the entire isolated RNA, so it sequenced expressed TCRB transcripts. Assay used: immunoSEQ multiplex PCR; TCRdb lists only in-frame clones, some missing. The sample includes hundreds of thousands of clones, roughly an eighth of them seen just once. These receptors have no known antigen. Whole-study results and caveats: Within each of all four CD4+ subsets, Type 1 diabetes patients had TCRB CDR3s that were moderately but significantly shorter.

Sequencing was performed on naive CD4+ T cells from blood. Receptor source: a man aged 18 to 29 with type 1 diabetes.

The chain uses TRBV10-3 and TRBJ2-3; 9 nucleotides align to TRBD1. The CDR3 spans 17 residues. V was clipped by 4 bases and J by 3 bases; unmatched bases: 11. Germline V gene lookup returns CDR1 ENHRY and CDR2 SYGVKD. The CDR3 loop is CAISGIKTGGRTDTQYF. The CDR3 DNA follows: TGTGCCATCAGTGGGATCAAGACAGGGGGTAGGACAGATACGCAGTATTTT.

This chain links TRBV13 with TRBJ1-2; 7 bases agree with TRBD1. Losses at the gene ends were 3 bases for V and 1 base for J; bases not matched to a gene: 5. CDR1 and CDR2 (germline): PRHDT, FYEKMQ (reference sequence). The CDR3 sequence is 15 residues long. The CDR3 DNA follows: TGTGCCAGCAGCTTCGGACAGGCTGTTAACTATGGCTACACCTTC. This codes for CASSFGQAVNYGYTF.

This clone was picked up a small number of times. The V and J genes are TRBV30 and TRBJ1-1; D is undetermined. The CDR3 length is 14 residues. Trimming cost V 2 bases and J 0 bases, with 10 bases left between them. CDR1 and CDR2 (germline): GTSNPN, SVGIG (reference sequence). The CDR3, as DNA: TGTGCCTGGAGTCGGATAGGGATGAACACTGAAGCTTTCTTT. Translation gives CAWSRIGMNTEAFF.

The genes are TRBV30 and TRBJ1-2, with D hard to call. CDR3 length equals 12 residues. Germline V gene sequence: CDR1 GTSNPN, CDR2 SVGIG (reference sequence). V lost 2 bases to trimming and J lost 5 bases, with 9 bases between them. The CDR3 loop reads CAWSSWGYGYTF. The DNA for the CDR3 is TGTGCCTGGAGTAGTTGGGGATATGGCTACACCTTC.

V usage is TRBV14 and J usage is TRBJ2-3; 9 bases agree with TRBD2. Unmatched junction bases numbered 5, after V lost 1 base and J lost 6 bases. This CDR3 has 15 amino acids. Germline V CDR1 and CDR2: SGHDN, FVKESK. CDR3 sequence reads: CASSQGAGGVDTQYF. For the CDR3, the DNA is TGTGCCAGCAGCCAAGGAGCGGGGGGCGTGGATACGCAGTATTTT. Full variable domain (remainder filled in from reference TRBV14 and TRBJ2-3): EAGVTQFPSHSVIEKGQTVTLRCDPISGHDNLYWYRRVMGKEIKFLLHFVKESKQDESGMPNNRFLAERTGGTYSTLKVQPAELEDSGVYFCASSQGAGGVDTQYFGPGTRLTVL.

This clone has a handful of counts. The CDR3 here is CASSPSGTGIYEQYF. CDR3 coding DNA: TGCGCCAGCAGCCCCTCCGGGACAGGGATCTACGAGCAGTACTTC. The rearrangement links TRBV5-1 to TRBJ2-7, with 9 bases lining up with TRBD1. The CDR3 is 15 amino acids. After removal of 4 bases from V and 3 bases from J, the junction contained 8 bases not matched to a gene. Germline V lookup: CDR1 SGHRS, CDR2 YFSETQ.

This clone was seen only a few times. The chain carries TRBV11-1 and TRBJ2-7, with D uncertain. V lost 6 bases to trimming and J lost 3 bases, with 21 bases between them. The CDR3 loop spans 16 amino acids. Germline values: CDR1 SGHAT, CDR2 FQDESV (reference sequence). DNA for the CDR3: TGTGCCAGCAGGCGCTCCTTCCCTGGAGCGAACTACGAGCAGTACTTC. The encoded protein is CASRRSFPGANYEQYF.

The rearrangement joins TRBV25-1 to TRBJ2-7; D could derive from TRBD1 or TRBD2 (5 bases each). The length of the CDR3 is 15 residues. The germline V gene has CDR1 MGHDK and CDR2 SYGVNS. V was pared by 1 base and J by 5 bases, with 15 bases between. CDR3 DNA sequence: TGTGCCAGCAGTGAATTTGGGACGCCGAAGCACGAGCAGTACTTC. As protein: CASSEFGTPKHEQYF.

The CDR3 DNA is TGTGCCAGCTCACCTTATACAGGGGTCGGAAACACCATATATTTT. It yields the protein CASSPYTGVGNTIYF. The chain combines TRBV18 with TRBJ1-3; 7 positions agree with TRBD1. The CDR3 is made up of 15 amino acids. V was clipped by 3 bases and J by 4 bases; unmatched bases: 6. Germline values: CDR1 KGHSH, CDR2 LQKENI. Based on the CDR3 plus reference TRBV18 and TRBJ1-3, the full variable domain is NAGVMQNPRHLVRRRGQEARLRCSPMKGHSHVYWYRQLPEEGLKFMVYLQKENIIDESGMPKERFSAEFPKEGPSILRIQQVVRGDSAAYFCASSPYTGVGNTIYFGEGSWLTVV.

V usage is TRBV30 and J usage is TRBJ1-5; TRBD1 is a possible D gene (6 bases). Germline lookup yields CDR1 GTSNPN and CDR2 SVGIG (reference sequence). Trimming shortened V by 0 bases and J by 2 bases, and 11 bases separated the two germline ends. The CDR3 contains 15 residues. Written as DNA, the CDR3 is TGTGCCTGGAGTGTACGAGGGGGGGGCAATCAGCCCCAGCATTTT. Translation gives CAWSVRGGGNQPQHF.

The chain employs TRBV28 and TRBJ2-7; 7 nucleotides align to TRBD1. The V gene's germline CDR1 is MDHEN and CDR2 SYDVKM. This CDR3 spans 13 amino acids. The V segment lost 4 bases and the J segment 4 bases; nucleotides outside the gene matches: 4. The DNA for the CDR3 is TGTGCCAGCAGTTCCGGGACAGAGTACGAGCAGTACTTC. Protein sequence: CASSSGTEYEQYF.

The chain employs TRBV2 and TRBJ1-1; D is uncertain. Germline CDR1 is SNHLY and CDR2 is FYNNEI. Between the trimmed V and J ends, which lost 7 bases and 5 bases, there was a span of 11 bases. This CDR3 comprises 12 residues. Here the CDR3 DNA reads TGTGCCAGCACCGCTTCGGGTACTGAAGCTTTCTTT. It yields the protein CASTASGTEAFF. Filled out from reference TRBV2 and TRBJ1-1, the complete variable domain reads EPEVTQTPSHQVTQMGQEVILRCVPISNHLYFYWYRQILGQKVEFLVSFYNNEISEKSEIFDDQFSVERPDGSNFTLKIRSTKLEDSAMYFCASTASGTEAFFGQGTRLTVV.

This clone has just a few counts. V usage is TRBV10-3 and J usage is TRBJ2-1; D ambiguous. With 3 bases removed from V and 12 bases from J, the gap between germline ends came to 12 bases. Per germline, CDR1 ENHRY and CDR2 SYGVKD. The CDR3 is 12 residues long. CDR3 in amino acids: CAISDSGSAQFF. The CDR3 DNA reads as TGTGCCATCAGTGATTCCGGGTCGGCGCAGTTCTTC.

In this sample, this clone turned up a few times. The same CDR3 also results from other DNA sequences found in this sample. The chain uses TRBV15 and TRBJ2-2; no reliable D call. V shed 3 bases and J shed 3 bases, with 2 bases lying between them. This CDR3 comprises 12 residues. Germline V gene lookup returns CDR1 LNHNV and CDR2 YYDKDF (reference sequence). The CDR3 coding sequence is TGTGCCACCAGCAGGGACACCGGGGAGCTGTTTTTT. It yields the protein CATSRDTGELFF.

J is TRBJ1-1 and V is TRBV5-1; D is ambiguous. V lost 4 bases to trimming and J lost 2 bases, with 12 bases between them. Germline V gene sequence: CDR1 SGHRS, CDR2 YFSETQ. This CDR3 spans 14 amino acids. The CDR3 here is CASSPPAGNTEAFF. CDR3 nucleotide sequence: TGCGCCAGCAGCCCCCCCGCGGGTAACACTGAAGCTTTCTTT.

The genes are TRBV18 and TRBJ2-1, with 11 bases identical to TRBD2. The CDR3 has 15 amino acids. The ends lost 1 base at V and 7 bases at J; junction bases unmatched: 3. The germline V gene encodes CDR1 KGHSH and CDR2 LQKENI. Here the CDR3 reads CASSPLAGGTNEQFF. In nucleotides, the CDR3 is TGTGCCAGCTCACCACTAGCGGGGGGGACGAATGAGCAGTTCTTC.

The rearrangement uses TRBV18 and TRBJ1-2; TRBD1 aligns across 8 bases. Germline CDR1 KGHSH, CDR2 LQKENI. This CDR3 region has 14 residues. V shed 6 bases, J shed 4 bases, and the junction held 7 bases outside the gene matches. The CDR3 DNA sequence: TGTGCCAGCTCCCCGACAGGGGATAGCTATGGCTACACCTTC. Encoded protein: CASSPTGDSYGYTF.

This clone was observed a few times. Here the CDR3 reads CASQSSGNTIYF. CDR3 DNA: TGTGCCAGCCAGAGCTCTGGAAACACCATATATTTT. V gene TRBV9 combines with J gene TRBJ1-3, with D unclear. V shed 7 bases and J shed 0 bases, with 5 bases lying between them. The CDR3 spans 12 residues. Germline loops: CDR1 SGDLS, CDR2 YYNGEE.

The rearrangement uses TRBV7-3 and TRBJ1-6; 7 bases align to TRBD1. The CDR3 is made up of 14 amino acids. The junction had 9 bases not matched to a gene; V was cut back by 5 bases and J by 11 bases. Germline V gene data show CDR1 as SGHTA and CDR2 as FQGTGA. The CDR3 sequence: CASSGGTAGAPLHF. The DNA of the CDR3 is TGTGCCAGCAGCGGCGGGACAGCTGGGGCACCCCTCCACTTT.